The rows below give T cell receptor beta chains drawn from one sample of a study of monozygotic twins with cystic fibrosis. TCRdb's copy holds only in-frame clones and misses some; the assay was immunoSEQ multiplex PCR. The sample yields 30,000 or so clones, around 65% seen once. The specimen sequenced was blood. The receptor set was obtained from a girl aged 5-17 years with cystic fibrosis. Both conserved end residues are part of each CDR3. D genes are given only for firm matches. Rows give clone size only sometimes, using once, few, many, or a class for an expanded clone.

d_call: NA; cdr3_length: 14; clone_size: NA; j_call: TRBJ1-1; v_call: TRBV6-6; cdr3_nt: TGTGCCAGCAGCCCTCGGGGGGGTTTATCTGAAGCTTTCTTT; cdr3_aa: CASSPRGGLSEAFF
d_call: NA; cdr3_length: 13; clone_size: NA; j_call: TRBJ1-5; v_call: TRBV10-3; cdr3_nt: TGTGCCATCTCTGTTGGATTCAATCAGCCCCAGCATTTT; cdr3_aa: CAISVGFNQPQHF
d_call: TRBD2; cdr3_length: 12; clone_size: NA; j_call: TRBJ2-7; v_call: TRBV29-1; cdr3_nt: TGCAGCGCGGAGACTAGCGGGAGTGAGCAGTACTTC; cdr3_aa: CSAETSGSEQYF
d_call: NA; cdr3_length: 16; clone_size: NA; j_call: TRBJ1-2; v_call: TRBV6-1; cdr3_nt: TGTGCCAGCAGTGAACTGGGCAGGGGAGTTAGCTATGGCTACACCTTC; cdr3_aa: CASSELGRGVSYGYTF
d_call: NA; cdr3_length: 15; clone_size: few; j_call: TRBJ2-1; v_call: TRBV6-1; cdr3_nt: TGTGCCAGCAGTGAAGACAGGGAGGTTTACAATGAGCAGTTCTTC; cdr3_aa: CASSEDREVYNEQFF
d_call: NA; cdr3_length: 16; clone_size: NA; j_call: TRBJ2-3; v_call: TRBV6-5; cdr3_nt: TGTGCCAGCAGTTACTGGGTGGGGACTAGCACAGATACGCAGTATTTT; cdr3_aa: CASSYWVGTSTDTQYF
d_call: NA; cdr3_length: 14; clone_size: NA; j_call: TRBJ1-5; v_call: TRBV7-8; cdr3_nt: TGTGCCAGCAGCTCGTACGGGGGAAATCAGCCCCAGCATTTT; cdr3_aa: CASSSYGGNQPQHF
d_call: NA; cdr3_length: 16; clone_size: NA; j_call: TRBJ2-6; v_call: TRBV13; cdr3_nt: TGTGCCAGCAGCGCCAATTCAGGGGCTGGGGCCAACGTCCTGACTTTC; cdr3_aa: CASSANSGAGANVLTF
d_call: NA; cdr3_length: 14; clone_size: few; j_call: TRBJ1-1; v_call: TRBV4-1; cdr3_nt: TGCGCCAGCAGCCAAGCGGCTGAGGGCCCTGAAGCTTTCTTT; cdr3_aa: CASSQAAEGPEAFF
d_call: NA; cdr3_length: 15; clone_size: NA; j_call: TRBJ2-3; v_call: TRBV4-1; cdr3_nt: TGCGCCAGCAGCCAAGTCGGATCATATCGAGATACGCAGTATTTT; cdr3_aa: CASSQVGSYRDTQYF
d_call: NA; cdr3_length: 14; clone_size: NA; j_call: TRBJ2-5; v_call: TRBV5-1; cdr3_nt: TGCGCCAGCAGCACGGCCTCGGGCCAAGAGACCCAGTACTTC; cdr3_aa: CASSTASGQETQYF
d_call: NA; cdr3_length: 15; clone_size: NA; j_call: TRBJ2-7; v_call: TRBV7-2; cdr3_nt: TGTGCCAGCAGCTTAGCCTGGTCGAGCTCCTACGAGCAGTACTTC; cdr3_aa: CASSLAWSSSYEQYF
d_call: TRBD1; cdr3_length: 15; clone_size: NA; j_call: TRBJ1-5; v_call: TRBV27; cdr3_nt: TGTGCCAGCAGTCCCCGGGACAGCGGGAGGGGGCCCCAGCATTTT; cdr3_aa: CASSPRDSGRGPQHF
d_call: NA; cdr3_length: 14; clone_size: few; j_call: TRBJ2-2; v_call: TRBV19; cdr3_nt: TGTGCCAGTCCATGGCAGCCGAACACCGGGGAGCTGTTTTTT; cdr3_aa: CASPWQPNTGELFF
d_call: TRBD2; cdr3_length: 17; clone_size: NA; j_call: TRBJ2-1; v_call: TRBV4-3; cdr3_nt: TGCGCCAGCAGCCAAGATCTGAGACTAGCGGGAGCGCCGGAGCAGTTCTTC; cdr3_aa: CASSQDLRLAGAPEQFF
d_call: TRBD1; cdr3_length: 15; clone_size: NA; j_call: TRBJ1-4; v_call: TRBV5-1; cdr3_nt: TGCGCCAGCAGCCGCACAGGGGGCGCAAAAGAAAAACTGTTTTTT; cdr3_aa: CASSRTGGAKEKLFF
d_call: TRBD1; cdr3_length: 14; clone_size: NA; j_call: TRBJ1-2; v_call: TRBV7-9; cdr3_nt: TGTGCCAGCAGCTCACAGGGGGCAGACAACGGCTACACCTTC; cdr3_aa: CASSSQGADNGYTF
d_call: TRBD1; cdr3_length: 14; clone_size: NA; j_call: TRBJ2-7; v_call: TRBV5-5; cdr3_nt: TGTGCCAGCAGTACCGGGACAGGTGACTACGAGCAGTACTTC; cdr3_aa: CASSTGTGDYEQYF
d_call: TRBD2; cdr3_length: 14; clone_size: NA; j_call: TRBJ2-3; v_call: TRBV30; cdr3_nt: TGTGCCTGGGGGAGCGGGAGGGGTACAGATACGCAGTATTTT; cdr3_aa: CAWGSGRGTDTQYF
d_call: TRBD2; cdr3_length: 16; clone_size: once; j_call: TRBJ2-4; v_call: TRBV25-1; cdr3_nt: TGTGCCAGCAGTCCCCAAGGACTAGCGGGAGTGGACATTCAGTACTTC; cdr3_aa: CASSPQGLAGVDIQYF
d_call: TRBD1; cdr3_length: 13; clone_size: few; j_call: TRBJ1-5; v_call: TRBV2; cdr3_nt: TGTGCCAGCAGGGGACAGGGGGATCAGCCCCAGCATTTT; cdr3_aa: CASRGQGDQPQHF
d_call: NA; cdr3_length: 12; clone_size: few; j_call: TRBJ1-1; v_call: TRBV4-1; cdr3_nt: TGCGCCAGCAGCCAAGCCATGGGAACAGCTTTCTTT; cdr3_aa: CASSQAMGTAFF
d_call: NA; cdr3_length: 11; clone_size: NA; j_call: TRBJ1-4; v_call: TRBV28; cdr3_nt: TGTGCCAGCAACTACAAGGAAAAACTGTTTTTT; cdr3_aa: CASNYKEKLFF
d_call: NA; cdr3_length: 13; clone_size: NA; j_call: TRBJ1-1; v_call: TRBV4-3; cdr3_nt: TGCGCCAGCAGCCAAGGGTGGGGAACTGAAGCTTTCTTT; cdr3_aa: CASSQGWGTEAFF
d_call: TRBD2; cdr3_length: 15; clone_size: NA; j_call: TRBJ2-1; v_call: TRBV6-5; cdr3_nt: TGTGCCAGCAGGCAGAGCGGGACCACTAACAATGAGCAGTTCTTC; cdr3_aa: CASRQSGTTNNEQFF
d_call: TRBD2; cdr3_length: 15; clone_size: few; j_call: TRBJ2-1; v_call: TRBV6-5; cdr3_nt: TGTGCCAGCAGTTCAGGACTAGCGGGAGTCGATGAGCAGTTCTTC; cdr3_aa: CASSSGLAGVDEQFF
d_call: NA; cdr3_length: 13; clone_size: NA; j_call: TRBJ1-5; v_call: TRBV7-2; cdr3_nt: TGTGCCAGCAGCTCCAGAGGCAATCAGCCCCAGCATTTT; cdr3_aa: CASSSRGNQPQHF
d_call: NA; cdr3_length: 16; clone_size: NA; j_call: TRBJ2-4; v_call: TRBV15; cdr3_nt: TGTGCCACCAGCAGAGATATCAGGGTGGCCAAAAACATTCAGTACTTC; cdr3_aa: CATSRDIRVAKNIQYF
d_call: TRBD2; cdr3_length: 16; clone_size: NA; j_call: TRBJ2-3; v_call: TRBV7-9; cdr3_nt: TGTGCCAGCAGTCCTGGATTGGGACTAGCTACAGATACGCAGTATTTT; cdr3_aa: CASSPGLGLATDTQYF
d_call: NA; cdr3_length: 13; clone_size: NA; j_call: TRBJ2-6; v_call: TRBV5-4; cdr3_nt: TGTGCCAGCAGCTTGGAGGGGGCCAACGTCCTGACTTTC; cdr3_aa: CASSLEGANVLTF
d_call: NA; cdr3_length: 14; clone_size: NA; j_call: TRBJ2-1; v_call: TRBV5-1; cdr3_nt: TGCGCCAGCAGAACCGAAACCTCCTACAATGAGCAGTTCTTC; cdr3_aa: CASRTETSYNEQFF
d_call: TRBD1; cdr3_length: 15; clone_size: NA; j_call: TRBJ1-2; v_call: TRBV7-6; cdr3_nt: TGTGCCAGCAGCTTAGGAGGACAGGGAGACTATGGCTACACCTTC; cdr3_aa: CASSLGGQGDYGYTF
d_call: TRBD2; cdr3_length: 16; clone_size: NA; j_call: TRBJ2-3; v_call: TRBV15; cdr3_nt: TGTGCCACCAGCAAAATCGGACTAGCGGGAACAGATACGCAGTATTTT; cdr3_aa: CATSKIGLAGTDTQYF
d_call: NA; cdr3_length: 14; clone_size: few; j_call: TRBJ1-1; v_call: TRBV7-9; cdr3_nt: TGTGCCAGCAGCTTAAGCCCCCGAGACACTGAAGCTTTCTTT; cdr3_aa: CASSLSPRDTEAFF
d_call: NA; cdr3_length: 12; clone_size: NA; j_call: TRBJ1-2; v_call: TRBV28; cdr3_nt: TGTGCCAGCAGGCAGAACGAATATGGCTACACCTTC; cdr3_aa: CASRQNEYGYTF
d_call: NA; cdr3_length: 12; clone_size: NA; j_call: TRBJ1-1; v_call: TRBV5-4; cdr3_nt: TGTGCCAGCAGCTGGGAGTTCGCTGAAGCTTTCTTT; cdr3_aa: CASSWEFAEAFF
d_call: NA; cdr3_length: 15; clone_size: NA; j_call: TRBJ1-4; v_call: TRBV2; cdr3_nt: TGTGCCAGCAGCCCACCTTTGGGGGGCGGCGAAAAACTGTTTTTT; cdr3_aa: CASSPPLGGGEKLFF
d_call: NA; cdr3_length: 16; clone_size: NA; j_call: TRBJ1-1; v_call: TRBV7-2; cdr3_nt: TGTGCCAGCAGCTTAGCCGGGGGGTCTCCGTGGGGTGAAGCTTTCTTT; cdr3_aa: CASSLAGGSPWGEAFF
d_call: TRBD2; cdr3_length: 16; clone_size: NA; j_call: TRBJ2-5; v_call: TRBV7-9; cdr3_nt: TGTGCCAGCAGCTCCACGACTAGCGGACTCCAAGAGACCCAGTACTTC; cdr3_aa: CASSSTTSGLQETQYF
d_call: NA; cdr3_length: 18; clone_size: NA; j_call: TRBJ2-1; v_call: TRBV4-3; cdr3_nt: TGCGCCAGCAGCCAGATGTTAGGAGGGCGGGGCTCCTACAATGAGCAGTTCTTC; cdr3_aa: CASSQMLGGRGSYNEQFF
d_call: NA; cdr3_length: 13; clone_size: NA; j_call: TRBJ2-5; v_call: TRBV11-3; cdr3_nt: TGTGCCAGCAGCCAGACTAGGGTGGAGACCCAGTACTTC; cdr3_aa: CASSQTRVETQYF
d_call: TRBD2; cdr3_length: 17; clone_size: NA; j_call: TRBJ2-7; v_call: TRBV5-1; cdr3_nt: TGCGCCAGCAGCTTGGGTCCCTCGGCGGGGGAGGCCTACGAGCAGTACTTC; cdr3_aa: CASSLGPSAGEAYEQYF
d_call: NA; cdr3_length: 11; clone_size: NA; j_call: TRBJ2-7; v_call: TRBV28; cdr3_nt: TGTGCCAGCAGTAGGGGGTACGAGCAGTACTTC; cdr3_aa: CASSRGYEQYF
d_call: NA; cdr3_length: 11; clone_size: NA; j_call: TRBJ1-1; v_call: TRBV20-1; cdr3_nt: TGCAGTGCTAGTAGGTACACTGAAGCTTTCTTT; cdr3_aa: CSASRYTEAFF
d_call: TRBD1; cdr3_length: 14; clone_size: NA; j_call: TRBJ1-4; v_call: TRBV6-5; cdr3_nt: TGTGCCAGTAGAAGGGGGCCCTTTAATGAAAAACTGTTTTTT; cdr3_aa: CASRRGPFNEKLFF
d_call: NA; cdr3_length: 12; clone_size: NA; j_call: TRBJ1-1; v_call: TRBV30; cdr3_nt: TGTGCCTGGAGTACGAAGAACACTGAAGCTTTCTTT; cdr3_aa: CAWSTKNTEAFF
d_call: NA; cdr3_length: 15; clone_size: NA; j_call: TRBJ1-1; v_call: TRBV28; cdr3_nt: TGTGCCAGCAGACTGCCTGGGACCGAGGACCCTGAAGCTTTCTTT; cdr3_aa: CASRLPGTEDPEAFF
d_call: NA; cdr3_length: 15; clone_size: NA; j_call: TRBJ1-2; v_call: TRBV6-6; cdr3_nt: TGTGCCAGCAGTTCGACCAACAGGAAGGACTATGGCTACACCTTC; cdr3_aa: CASSSTNRKDYGYTF
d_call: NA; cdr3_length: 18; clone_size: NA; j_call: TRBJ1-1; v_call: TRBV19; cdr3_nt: TGTGCCAGTACGCGGGGGCGGGACATAACCGCTATGAACACTGAAGCTTTCTTT; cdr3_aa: CASTRGRDITAMNTEAFF
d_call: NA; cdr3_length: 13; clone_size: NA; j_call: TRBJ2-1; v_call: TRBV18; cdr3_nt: TGTGCCAGCTCCCACGGGACGTACAATGAGCAGTTCTTC; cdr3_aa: CASSHGTYNEQFF
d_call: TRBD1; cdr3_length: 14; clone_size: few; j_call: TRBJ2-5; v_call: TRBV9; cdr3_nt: TGTGCCAGCAGCGTAGCTACAGGGGTGGAGACCCAGTACTTC; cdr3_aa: CASSVATGVETQYF
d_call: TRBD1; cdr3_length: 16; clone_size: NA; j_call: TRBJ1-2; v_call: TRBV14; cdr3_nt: TGTGCCAGCAGCGGGTCTTGGGGCAGGGGGGCCTATGGCTACACCTTC; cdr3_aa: CASSGSWGRGAYGYTF